This TCR beta chain was recovered during a study of CD8 T cells in Susac syndrome (dated by TCRdb to between 2019 and 2020). Some background on the complete study: Whether CD8+ T cell activation and differentiation in Susac syndrome was antigen driven was tested using repertoire sequencing.

The CDR3 runs 15 amino acids, cysteine and phenylalanine included. Of all the DNA, just the CDR3 is kept, 45 bases in frame from base 1. V was cut back by 2 bases and J by 4 bases, leaving a gap of 14 bases between them. Taken from the germline V gene (reference sequence), the CDR1 and CDR2 loops are SEHNR and FQNEAQ. RNA was extracted with the RNeasy kit and roughly 0.45 to 1 ug was reverse transcribed using random hexamers. The immunoSEQ multiplex PCR assay, which covers 54 Vbeta and 13 Jbeta segments, was used to amplify TCR beta CDR3 regions. To correct PCR amplification bias, a synthetic template baseline was used for both primer optimization and computational correction. On the study's bioinformatics: Only productive sequences were kept, with reads annotated to V, D and J genes according to IMGT and analyzed in immunoSEQ Analyzer. Clonality was calculated as one minus the Shannon entropy normalized by log2 of the number of productive unique sequences. Public and private clones were assessed among the 100 most prevalent clones of each patient and control. Susac-specific clones were defined as absent from healthy and MS cohorts, roughly 1,100 published viral clones and other ImmuneACCESS disease sequences. The raw public reads went through TCRdb reprocessing: fastp at Q25, MiXCR clone calling, in-frame beta chains kept. All rows with the same CDR3 protein become a single entry with the most common DNA and genes. The V and J calls and clone size are TCRdb's, not the authors'. This sample is represented by some 120,000 distinct CDR3 sequences; over 85% of them were singletons. The ten largest clones capture over 0.07% of the sample.

About this clonotype: Which antigen it targets is not known. The record has no base qualities; no much larger clone is one base away.

Broad study findings and their caveats: The number of individuals in the TCR sequencing and HLA analysis was acknowledged as relatively small.

Peripheral blood CD8+ and CD4+ T cells from healthy donors, Susac syndrome patients and multiple sclerosis patients were profiled by high-throughput TCR beta sequencing. Healthy donors were included as age- and sex-matched controls. Bulk CD8+ and CD4+ T cells were purified by magnetic negative isolation, while CD8+ TEMRA cells were enriched using FACS. Blood was drawn into EDTA tubes, processed within 24 hours, and PBMCs were isolated by density gradient centrifugation. PBMCs intended for TCR sequencing were cryopreserved in liquid nitrogen and thawed later in a water bath at 37 degrees C. A purity of at least 90% was achieved for sorted or isolated CD4+, CD8+ and CD8+ TEMRA cells.

This TCR was recovered from a human donor in good health. This chain joins TRBV7-9 to TRBJ1-2, with a tentative D gene TRBD1 over 5 matching bases. The material sequenced was CD4+ T cells from PBMCs. The encoded CDR3 is CASSLRGAAVYGYTF. The nucleotide sequence reads as follows: TGTGCCAGCAGCTTACGTGGGGCGGCGGTCTATGGCTACACCTTC.